This T cell receptor (beta chain) was documented in a study of metastatic and nonmetastatic thyroid tumors. Overall study context: Patients with malignant and benign thyroid disease provided blood and tumor or nodule tissue, whose repertoires were compared.

Germline V lookup: CDR1 SGHVS, CDR2 FQNEAQ. Trimming removed 4 bases from V and 3 bases from J, with 16 bases in between. The CDR3 extends over 15 amino acids. There were no patients who had received any treatment before thyroid surgery. The authors' processing: Researchers built a distant-metastasis classifier for papillary thyroid cancer that drew on CDR3 differences across clinicopathological groups. Using MiXCR, TCRdb re-called clones from the PCR reads. What appears here as the V and J calls and clone size reflects TCRdb's work, not the paper's. The sample lists 30,000 to 40,000 clones; 17% were seen once.

Sequencing was carried out using blood. The sequence derives from a female donor with papillary thyroid cancer or a benign thyroid nodule (not recorded which). Some clones in this sample may be carry-over from other donors' samples. The V and J genes are TRBV7-8 and TRBJ2-7; D uncertain. CDR3 residues: CASSSGLTSYYEQYF. Here the CDR3 DNA reads TGTGCCAGCAGCTCGGGCCTCACCTCTTACTACGAGCAGTACTTC.